A selection of T cell receptor beta chains follows, all from one sample in a study of read filtering for tumor transcriptome and immune sequencing. TCRdb recomputed calls from the reads with MiXCR, one row per CDR3 protein. The sample has 20,000 to 25,000 distinct CDR3 sequences; 20% to 25% are singletons. The sequenced sample was a population of CD138-negative cells sorted from bone marrow. These receptors all come from a donor aged 40 or older with multiple myeloma. CDR3s include the opening cysteine and the closing phenylalanine or tryptophan. D genes are given only for firm matches. Clone size is given for some rows only: seen once, a few or many times, or a class if the clone is expanded.

D gene: .; clone size: many; V gene: TRBV28; J gene: TRBJ1-6; CDR3 DNA: TGTGCCAGCAGAGGGATCTTACCTCTCTCCCCCCTCCACTTT; CDR3 protein: CASRGILPLSPLHF
D gene: .; clone size: .; V gene: TRBV28; J gene: TRBJ2-1; CDR3 DNA: TGTGCCAGCAGTTTAGTGGGCGACTACAACAAGCAGTTCTTC; CDR3 protein: CASSLVGDYNKQFF
D gene: .; clone size: many; V gene: TRBV28; J gene: TRBJ1-1; CDR3 DNA: TGTGCCAGCAGTTTCGGCAGGCGAGTAGGTAACACTGAAGCTTTCTTT; CDR3 protein: CASSFGRRVGNTEAFF
D gene: .; clone size: many; V gene: TRBV5-1; J gene: TRBJ2-1; CDR3 DNA: TGCGCCAGCAGCTTGACGGATCTCTCCTACAACGAGCAGTTCTTC; CDR3 protein: CASSLTDLSYNEQFF
D gene: .; clone size: many; V gene: TRBV4-2; J gene: TRBJ2-7; CDR3 DNA: TGTGCCAGCAGCCATGCCGATGGGGGGCAGATGAACGAGCAGTACTTC; CDR3 protein: CASSHADGGQMNEQYF
D gene: .; clone size: many; V gene: TRBV3-1; J gene: TRBJ2-1; CDR3 DNA: TGTGCCAGCAGCCGCGACCATGAGCAGTTCTTC; CDR3 protein: CASSRDHEQFF
D gene: .; clone size: many; V gene: TRBV29-1; J gene: TRBJ2-1; CDR3 DNA: TGCAGCGTTGAAGTAGGGATGGATGAGCAGTTCTTC; CDR3 protein: CSVEVGMDEQFF
D gene: TRBD2; clone size: many; V gene: TRBV6-5; J gene: TRBJ2-1; CDR3 DNA: TGTGCCAGCAGTTACGGACTAGCGGGAGGTGAGCAGTTCTTC; CDR3 protein: CASSYGLAGGEQFF
D gene: .; clone size: medium-sized; V gene: TRBV18; J gene: TRBJ2-1; CDR3 DNA: TGTGCCAGCTCACCGGTGTATGACAATGAGCAGTTCTTC; CDR3 protein: CASSPVYDNEQFF
D gene: .; clone size: many; V gene: TRBV29-1; J gene: TRBJ2-2; CDR3 DNA: TGCAGCGTCGCTCTAGTGCCAAGCACCGGGGAGCTGTTTTTT; CDR3 protein: CSVALVPSTGELFF